This TCR beta chain was found in a study of shared clonotypes between healthy human individuals (dated by TCRdb to about 2020). Broadly, across the study: The cohort included a few men and a couple of women between 18 and 49 years of age. Per donor, three plates each were used for CD4 naive and CD4 memory, two for CD8 naive, and one for CD8 memory. To estimate repertoire size and how much clonotype sharing occurs between individuals, the study deeply sequenced the blood TCR repertoires of five healthy adults. Libraries were prepared and TCR repertoires were sequenced by different laboratories using diverse techniques, in order to increase sequencing depth and limit assay-specific biases. Per donor, leukapheresis produced somewhere between about 0.9 and 9 billion PBMCs.

Reading the germline V gene gives CDR1 SGHTA and CDR2 FQGNSA. V ends up 4 bases short and J 6 bases short, with an unmatched junction base count of 6. From cysteine to phenylalanine, the CDR3 is 16 amino acids long. The sequence is cut down to CDR3 DNA, 48 bases in frame from base 1. TCR CDR3 regions were amplified from genomic DNA by multiplex PCR using the deep immunoSEQ assay. Extracted genomic DNA from each cell subset was distributed evenly across all wells of several immunoSEQ 96-well plates, and each plate was treated as a replicate. For sorted subsets, approximately 200 ng of genomic DNA, equivalent to around 31,000 T cell genomes, went into each replicate PCR. Purified libraries were quantified with a Qubit 3.0 fluorometer, sized on a Bioanalyzer 2100, and re-quantified with the KAPA Library Quantification kit. Every immunoSEQ 96-well plate was sequenced on a separate single-read 150-cycle Illumina NextSeq 550 flow cell. As for how the authors treated the data: Because the immunoSEQ output held only junctional sequences and lacked quality scores, the filtering could not match the filtering applied to full-length reads. Sequences were annotated with PyIR, a Python wrapper for IgBLAST v1.9, and V/J genes and CDR3 were assigned using IMGT germline references. Reads were filtered out if the reads had weak V/J assignments (E-value above 1e-6), no CDR3, stop codons, out-of-frame junctions, or ambiguous translated residues. V3J clonotypes were defined as sequences sharing an identical inferred V gene, J gene, and CDR3 amino acid sequence. Percentage overlap between repertoires was calculated by dividing the number of shared unique clonotypes by the size of the smaller repertoire. RTK rarefaction, the Chao1 estimator, and Recon v2.1 estimates of unobserved clonotypes were used to assess repertoire richness. OLGA was used to compute generation probabilities for all TCRbeta clonotypes that the gDNA method yielded from a handful of donors. The table comes from immuneACCESS by way of TCRdb, which keeps in-frame sequences with V and J called. Part of the clones is missing from these tables; in studies checked, under half for an unresolved V gene and the rest for unknown reasons. From that table come the V and J calls and clone size; the DNA was used to work out D and trimming. This sample lists 650,000 to 800,000 clones; roughly two thirds were detected once. The ten largest account for less than 2% of the sample.

What the research found in general, with its limitations: Estimated clonotype richness was generally larger for naive than for memory subsets. Sharing across several donors was observed for 4.5% to 6.5% of naive CD4, over 3% of naive CD8, roughly 2.4% of memory CD4, and roughly 0.4% of memory CD8 clonotypes. Compared with non-shared clonotypes, the clonotypes found in all four sorted-subset donors had higher generation probabilities. Only blood was sampled, and tissue TCR repertoires likely differ from those in blood. Based on pairwise subsampling, the degree of clonotype sharing among donors was expected to be affected by sequencing depth. Even with the large sequencing depth, rarefaction of the sorted-subset datasets indicated that sequencing was incomplete. Because the study included a small number of donors, the genetic and exposure-history diversity represented was limited.

The donors were healthy, HIV-negative adults who had no recently reported acute infections or vaccinations. All donors were Caucasian adults living in Nashville, Tennessee, USA. CD4+ T cells were enriched by magnetic negative selection; naive cells were then positively selected on CD45RA, and the negative fraction formed the memory subset. Blood was obtained by leukapheresis, after which PBMCs were separated by Ficoll-Histopaque density gradient centrifugation and cryopreserved in liquid nitrogen vapor phase. Analytical flow cytometry was used to check the purity and quantity of each magnetically sorted T cell population. Genomic DNA was isolated from each sorted fraction and quantified by UV absorbance on a Nanodrop 2000c. As regards this clone: The antigen this receptor binds is unknown. It has no much larger one-base neighbor in the sample; base qualities were not kept.

The sequenced sample was memory CD4+ T cells sorted from blood. This specimen's cell subset or site label, per the study, means: CD45RA-negative fraction. Recombination linked TRBV7-2 to TRBJ2-2; 12 central bases correspond to TRBD2. This sequence was found in a woman in her 30s in good health. In nucleotides, the sequence is TGTGCCAGCAGCTCCCGACTAGCGGGAGATGCCGGGGAGCTGTTTTTT. Its protein reads: CASSSRLAGDAGELFF.